This T cell receptor beta chain comes out of a study of control samples from healthy donors and cancer patients. The CDR3 runs to 12 residues. V lost 5 bases and J 3 bases, leaving 7 bases between the germline ends. Germline V CDR1 and CDR2: SGHTA, FQGNSA. Data came from immunoSEQ multiplex PCR; TCRdb stores just in-frame clones and leaves some out. The data show about 180,000 clones, around 91% seen once. The sequence derives from a woman aged 45 to 65 in good health. V is TRBV7-2 and J is TRBJ2-5; D unresolved. The source material was blood. The CDR3 spells CASSEHKETQYF. CDR3 nucleotides: TGTGCCAGCAGCGAACACAAAGAGACCCAGTACTTC.